These T cell receptor beta chains were read from a single sample in a study of CD8 T cells in Susac syndrome. TCRdb itself ran the immunoSEQ multiplex PCR reads through MiXCR, one entry per CDR3 protein. Seen here are 200,000 or so distinct CDR3 sequences, 90% to 95% observed once, and the top ten hold just under 0.095%. Sequenced: CD4+ T cells from PBMCs. Source of these receptors: a human donor with multiple sclerosis. CDR3s include the opening cysteine and the closing phenylalanine or tryptophan. Each record gives: clone size, J gene, V gene, D gene, CDR3 DNA, CDR3 protein. The D gene is left open where the match is weak. Size tells how often a clone was seen (once, few, many) or the class of an expanded clone, and some rows leave it out.

clone size: NA
J gene: TRBJ2-5
V gene: TRBV20-1
D gene: TRBD2
CDR3 DNA: TGCAGTGCTTCCCATGGACTAGATTTACAAGAGACCCAGTACTTC
CDR3 protein: CSASHGLDLQETQYF

clone size: once
J gene: TRBJ2-7
V gene: TRBV15
D gene: NA
CDR3 DNA: TGTGCCACCAGCAGCGGAAGACTAACAACCTACGAGCAGTACTTC
CDR3 protein: CATSSGRLTTYEQYF

clone size: NA
J gene: TRBJ2-5
V gene: TRBV12-3/TRBV12-4
D gene: TRBD2
CDR3 DNA: TGTGCCAGCAGTTCCAGGCACGGGGGGGAGGAGACCCAGTACTTC
CDR3 protein: CASSSRHGGEETQYF

clone size: NA
J gene: TRBJ2-1
V gene: TRBV19
D gene: NA
CDR3 DNA: TGTGCCAGTAGTATCGGTCAGGGACTCAATGAGCAGTTCTTC
CDR3 protein: CASSIGQGLNEQFF

clone size: NA
J gene: TRBJ1-5
V gene: TRBV7-9
D gene: NA
CDR3 DNA: TGTGCCAGCAGCTTATGGAGTAGCAATCAGCCCCAGCATTTT
CDR3 protein: CASSLWSSNQPQHF

clone size: NA
J gene: TRBJ2-5
V gene: TRBV10-2
D gene: NA
CDR3 DNA: TGCGCCAGCAGTGGTAGCAGGACCCAGTACTTC
CDR3 protein: CASSGSRTQYF

clone size: few
J gene: TRBJ2-5
V gene: TRBV3-1
D gene: NA
CDR3 DNA: TGTGCCAGCAGCCACCGAGGGGCGGAGACCCAGTACTTC
CDR3 protein: CASSHRGAETQYF

clone size: NA
J gene: TRBJ1-5
V gene: TRBV24-1
D gene: NA
CDR3 DNA: TGTGCCACCAGTGCCTCTGGAGCCGGCAATCAGCCCCAGCATTTT
CDR3 protein: CATSASGAGNQPQHF

clone size: NA
J gene: TRBJ1-2
V gene: TRBV3-1
D gene: NA
CDR3 DNA: TGTGCCAGCAGCCAGCGCTCGTCTGGCTACACCTTC
CDR3 protein: CASSQRSSGYTF

clone size: NA
J gene: TRBJ2-6
V gene: TRBV15
D gene: NA
CDR3 DNA: TGTGCCACCAGCAGAGAGGGCTCTGGGGCCAACGTCCTGACTTTC
CDR3 protein: CATSREGSGANVLTF

clone size: NA
J gene: TRBJ2-1
V gene: TRBV12-3/TRBV12-4
D gene: TRBD2
CDR3 DNA: TGTGCCAGCAGAGGGACTAGCGGGAGTGTCTACAATGAGCAGTTCTTC
CDR3 protein: CASRGTSGSVYNEQFF

clone size: NA
J gene: TRBJ1-2
V gene: TRBV15
D gene: NA
CDR3 DNA: TGTGCCACCAGCAGGGACTGGACAGTGGATGGCTACACCTTC
CDR3 protein: CATSRDWTVDGYTF

clone size: NA
J gene: TRBJ2-1
V gene: TRBV10-3
D gene: TRBD2
CDR3 DNA: TGTGCCATCAGTGACTCAGCTAGCGGGAGCAATGAGCAGTTCTTC
CDR3 protein: CAISDSASGSNEQFF

clone size: NA
J gene: TRBJ2-1
V gene: TRBV20-1
D gene: NA
CDR3 DNA: TGCAGTGCCCGCCCTCGCTCCTACAATGAGCAGTTCTTC
CDR3 protein: CSARPRSYNEQFF